What follows is one T cell receptor beta chain and its context. Its antigen is unknown. A junction end diverges from the germline sequence, so it may reflect a read error. This sample is drawn from a study of T cells in Graves' hyperthyroidism and ophthalmopathy. Study-wide points: Among clonotypes expanded in thyroid above 0.001, most were also found in blood. Stable hyperthyroidism and ophthalmopathy were separated using 13 V-J signatures.

Amplification of TCR beta CDR3 regions was performed using RNA transcripts as template. With the HTBI primer set, the TCR CDR3 went through a first round of RT-PCR. In TCRdb, the multiplex PCR reads were re-called with MiXCR into one record per CDR3 protein. The sample lists around 600,000 distinct CDR3 sequences, 15% to 19% occurring once. The germline V gene encodes CDR1 SEHNR and CDR2 FQNEAQ (reference sequence). The length of the CDR3 is 16 residues. This TCR came from a woman aged 25 to 39 with Graves' hyperthyroidism. The sequencing input was blood. This chain joins TRBV7-9 and TRBJ1-5; the match to TRBD1 covers 8 bases. CDR3 nucleotide sequence: TGTGCCAACAGCTTAGAGGCAGGGGGCAACAATCAGCCCCAGCATTTT. It translates to CANSLEAGGNNQPQHF.